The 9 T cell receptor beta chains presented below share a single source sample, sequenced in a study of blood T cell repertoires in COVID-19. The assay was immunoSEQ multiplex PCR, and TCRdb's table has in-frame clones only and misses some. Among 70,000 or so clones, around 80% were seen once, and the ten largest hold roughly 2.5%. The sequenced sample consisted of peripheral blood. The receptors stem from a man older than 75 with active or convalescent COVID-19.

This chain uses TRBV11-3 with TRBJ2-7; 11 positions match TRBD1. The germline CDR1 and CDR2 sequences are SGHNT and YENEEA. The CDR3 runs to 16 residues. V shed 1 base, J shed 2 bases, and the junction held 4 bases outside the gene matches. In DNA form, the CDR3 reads TGTGCCAGCAGCTTAGTTTGGACAGGGGGCACCTACGAGCAGTACTTC. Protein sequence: CASSLVWTGGTYEQYF.

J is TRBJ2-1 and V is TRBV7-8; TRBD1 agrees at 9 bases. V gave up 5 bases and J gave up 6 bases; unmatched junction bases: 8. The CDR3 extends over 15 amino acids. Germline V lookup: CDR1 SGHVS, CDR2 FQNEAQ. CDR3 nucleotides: TGTGCCAGCAGCCTTCCGGGACAGGGCTTCAATGAGCAGTTCTTC. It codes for CASSLPGQGFNEQFF.

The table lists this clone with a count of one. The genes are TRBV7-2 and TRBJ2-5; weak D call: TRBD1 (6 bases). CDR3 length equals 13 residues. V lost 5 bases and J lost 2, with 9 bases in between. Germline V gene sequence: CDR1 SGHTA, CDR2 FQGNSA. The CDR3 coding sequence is TGTGCCAGCAGCAGACAGGTTCAAGAGACCCAGTACTTC. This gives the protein CASSRQVQETQYF.

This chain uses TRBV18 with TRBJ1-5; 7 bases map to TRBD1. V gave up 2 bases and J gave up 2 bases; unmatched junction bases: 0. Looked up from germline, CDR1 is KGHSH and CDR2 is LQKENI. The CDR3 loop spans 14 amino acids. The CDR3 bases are TGTGCCAGCTCACCAGACAGGGGCAATCAGCCCCAGCATTTT. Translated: CASSPDRGNQPQHF. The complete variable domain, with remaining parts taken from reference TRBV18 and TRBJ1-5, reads NAGVMQNPRHLVRRRGQEARLRCSPMKGHSHVYWYRQLPEEGLKFMVYLQKENIIDESGMPKERFSAEFPKEGPSILRIQQVVRGDSAAYFCASSPDRGNQPQHFGDGTRLSIL.

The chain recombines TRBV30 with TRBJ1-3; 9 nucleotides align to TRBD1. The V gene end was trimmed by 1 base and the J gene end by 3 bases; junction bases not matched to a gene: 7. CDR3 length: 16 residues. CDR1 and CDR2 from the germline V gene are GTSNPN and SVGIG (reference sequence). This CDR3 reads CAWSGLGQGYGNTIYF. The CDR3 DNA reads TGTGCCTGGAGTGGACTGGGACAGGGATATGGAAACACCATATATTTT.

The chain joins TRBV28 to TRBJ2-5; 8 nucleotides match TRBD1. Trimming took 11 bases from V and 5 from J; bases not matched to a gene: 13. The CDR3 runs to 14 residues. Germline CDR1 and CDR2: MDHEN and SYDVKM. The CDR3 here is CAARRTGRSETQYF. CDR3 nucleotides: TGTGCCGCCAGGAGGACAGGGCGTTCGGAGACCCAGTACTTC.

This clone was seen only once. This CDR3 reads CASSFVLTGRGYGYTF. The CDR3 DNA is TGTGCCAGCAGTTTTGTTTTGACTGGGAGGGGCTATGGCTACACCTTC. The V gene is TRBV28, the J gene TRBJ1-2; TRBD1 is a possible D gene (5 bases). V was pared by 3 bases and J by 4 bases, with 18 bases between. This CDR3 has 16 amino acids. Per the germline V gene, CDR1 is MDHEN and CDR2 is SYDVKM.

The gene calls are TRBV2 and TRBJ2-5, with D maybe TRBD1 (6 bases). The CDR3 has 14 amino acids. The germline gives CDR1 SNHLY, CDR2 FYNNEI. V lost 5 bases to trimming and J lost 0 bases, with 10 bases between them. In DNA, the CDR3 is TGTGCCAGCAGTCGGACAGTCTACCAAGAGACCCAGTACTTC. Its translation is CASSRTVYQETQYF.

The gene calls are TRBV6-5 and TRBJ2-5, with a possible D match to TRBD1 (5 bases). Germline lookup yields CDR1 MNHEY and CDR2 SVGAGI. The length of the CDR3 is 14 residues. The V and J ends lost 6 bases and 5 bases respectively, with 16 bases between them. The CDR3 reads CASRSSRVWETQYF. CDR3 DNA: TGTGCCAGCAGATCCAGCAGGGTTTGGGAGACCCAGTACTTC.